The 16 T cell receptor beta chains below were found in one sample sequenced in a study of blood T cell repertoires in COVID-19. TCRdb's table, derived via immunoSEQ multiplex PCR, lists solely in-frame clones and lacks some. The table records approximately 130,000 clones, more than 75% of them present only once. The sequenced sample consisted of peripheral blood. The origin of the receptors is a woman between 50 and 59 years old who had recovered from COVID-19.

The CDR3 coding sequence is TGTGCCAGTAGTACGCAGGGAAGCTCCTATAATTCACCCCTCCACTTT. Encoded protein: CASSTQGSSYNSPLHF. The gene calls are TRBV19 and TRBJ1-6, with D tentatively TRBD1 (5 bases). CDR1 is LNHDA and CDR2 is SQIVND in the germline V gene (reference sequence). The CDR3 spans 16 residues. Trimming removed 4 bases at V and 0 bases at J, with 10 bases between. Combining the CDR3 with reference TRBV19 and TRBJ1-6 gives the whole variable domain DGGITQSPKYLFRKEGQNVTLSCEQNLNHDAMYWYRQDPGQGLRLIYYSQIVNDFQKGDIAEGYSVSREKKESFPLTVTSAQKNPTAFYLCASSTQGSSYNSPLHFGNGTRLTVT.

This chain uses TRBV6-5 with TRBJ1-5, with D maybe TRBD1 (5 bases). Germline loops: CDR1 MNHEY, CDR2 SVGAGI. The CDR3 loop spans 15 amino acids. Trimming took 6 bases from V and 0 from J, leaving 12 bases between them. CDR3 amino acids: CASRPHRISNQPQHF. Written as DNA, the CDR3 is TGTGCCAGCAGGCCCCACAGGATTAGCAATCAGCCCCAGCATTTT.

This chain connects TRBV5-5 to TRBJ1-2, with unresolved D. V lost 4 bases, J lost 0 bases, and 10 bases lay in between. Germline V gene sequence: CDR1 SGHKS, CDR2 YYEKEE (reference sequence). The CDR3 has 14 amino acids. The CDR3: CASSPRQANYGYTF. The CDR3, as DNA: TGTGCCAGCAGCCCCCGACAAGCTAACTATGGCTACACCTTC.

The chain combines TRBV7-9 with TRBJ1-1; 8 bases align to TRBD1. Germline V gene sequence: CDR1 SEHNR, CDR2 FQNEAQ (reference sequence). The CDR3 runs to 13 residues. The trim removed 7 bases at V and 4 bases at J, leaving 5 bases unmatched. The CDR3 region is CASNRGDTTEAFF. CDR3 DNA: TGTGCCAGCAACAGGGGGGATACCACTGAAGCTTTCTTT. The entire variable domain, with the rest obtained from reference TRBV7-9 and TRBJ1-1, is as follows: DTGVSQNPRHKITKRGQNVTFRCDPISEHNRLYWYRQTLGQGPEFLTYFQNEAQLEKSRLLSDRFSAERPKGSFSTLEIQRTEQGDSAMYLCASNRGDTTEAFFGQGTRLTVV.

The CDR3 DNA is TGTGCCAGCAGCTTAGGCCTAGGATCGTTCCTAGCTACAGATACGCAGTATTTT. Translation gives CASSLGLGSFLATDTQYF. The J gene is TRBJ2-3, the V gene TRBV11-2; D possibly corresponds to TRBD2 (5 bases). The length of the CDR3 is 18 residues. Trimming removed 1 base from V and 3 bases from J, with 20 bases in between. Germline values: CDR1 SGHAT, CDR2 FQNNGV. Filled out from reference TRBV11-2 and TRBJ2-3, the complete variable domain reads EAGVAQSPRYKIIEKRQSVAFWCNPISGHATLYWYQQILGQGPKLLIQFQNNGVVDDSQLPKDRFSAERLKGVDSTLKIQPAKLEDSAVYLCASSLGLGSFLATDTQYFGPGTRLTVL.

This clone came up a few times. This chain joins TRBV7-9 and TRBJ1-1; TRBD1 might be the D (5 bases). The CDR3 consists of 15 residues. V lost 7 bases and J 3 bases, leaving 18 bases between the germline ends. In germline, CDR1 is SEHNR, CDR2 FQNEAQ (reference sequence). CDR3 DNA: TGTGCCAGCAACAACGGGGGAGGTTTGGACACTGAAGCTTTCTTT. Translation: CASNNGGGLDTEAFF.

This chain connects TRBV7-7 to TRBJ2-2, with 9 bases identical to TRBD2. V lost 5 bases, J lost 5 bases, and 6 bases stayed unmatched. Germline-derived CDR1 and CDR2 are SSHAT and FNYEAQ (reference sequence). There are 15 residues in the CDR3. DNA of the CDR3: TGTGCCAGCAGCCGCGGGGGGGCCTGGACCGGGGAGCTGTTTTTT. Translation gives CASSRGGAWTGELFF. Based on the CDR3 plus reference TRBV7-7 and TRBJ2-2, the full variable domain is GAGVSQSPRYKVTKRGQDVTLRCDPISSHATLYWYQQALGQGPEFLTYFNYEAQPDKSGLPSDRFSAERPEGSISTLTIQRTEQRDSAMYRCASSRGGAWTGELFFGEGSRLTVL.

The chain recombines TRBV11-2 with TRBJ2-1; 9 nucleotides agree with TRBD1. CDR3 length equals 15 residues. The junction had 11 bases not matched to a gene; V was cut back by 6 bases and J by 8 bases. The germline gives CDR1 SGHAT, CDR2 FQNNGV. CDR3: CASSLNLDRGDEQFF. The CDR3 DNA is TGTGCCAGCAGTCTTAATTTGGACAGGGGAGATGAGCAGTTCTTC.

Only one count was recorded for this clone. This chain links TRBV5-5 with TRBJ2-7; D might be TRBD1 (5 bases). Germline V gives CDR1 SGHKS, CDR2 YYEKEE (reference sequence). V was clipped by 0 bases and J by 7 bases, with 11 bases between them. The CDR3 covers 13 residues. As DNA, the CDR3 is TGTGCCAGCAGCTTGGTCAGGGCTGGAGAGCAGTACTTC. This encodes CASSLVRAGEQYF.

J is TRBJ1-1 and V is TRBV4-2, with TRBD1 identical over 9 bases. Germline CDR1 reads LGHNA; CDR2 reads YNFKEQ. The CDR3 has 15 amino acids. J gave up 4 bases and V 4 bases, and 7 bases lay outside the gene matches. Here the CDR3 reads CASSREQGASTEAFF. For the CDR3, the DNA is TGTGCCAGCAGCCGAGAACAGGGGGCTTCCACTGAAGCTTTCTTT.

CDR3 sequence reads: CATSRAGGPGGIQYF. CDR3 nucleotide sequence: TGTGCCACCAGCAGAGCGGGGGGGCCGGGGGGCATTCAGTACTTC. The chain joins TRBV15 to TRBJ2-4, with TRBD2 identical over 8 bases. The CDR3 covers 15 residues. J gave up 9 bases and V 1 base, and 8 bases lay outside the gene matches. The V gene's germline CDR1 is LNHNV and CDR2 YYDKDF (reference sequence).

The chain couples TRBV7-2 to TRBJ1-2, with TRBD1 matching over 7 bases. Losses at the gene ends were 3 bases for V and 4 bases for J; bases not matched to a gene: 2. The CDR3 extends over 13 amino acids. Germline CDR1 reads SGHTA; CDR2 reads FQGNSA. CDR3 sequence: CASSLDRTYGYTF. DNA of the CDR3: TGTGCCAGCAGCTTGGACAGGACCTATGGCTACACCTTC.

The rearrangement uses TRBV11-1 and TRBJ2-7; D perhaps matches TRBD2 (6 bases). V was pared by 5 bases and J by 3 bases, with 14 bases between. The V gene's germline CDR1 is SGHAT and CDR2 FQDESV (reference sequence). The CDR3 consists of 14 residues. This CDR3 is CASSGRGTLYEQYF. For the CDR3, the DNA is TGTGCCAGCAGCGGGAGAGGGACTCTCTACGAGCAGTACTTC. Full variable domain (missing parts from reference TRBV11-1 and TRBJ2-7): EAEVAQSPRYKITEKSQAVAFWCDPISGHATLYWYRQILGQGPELLVQFQDESVVDDSQLPKDRFSAERLKGVDSTLKIQPAELGDSAMYLCASSGRGTLYEQYFGPGTRLTVT.

The chain joins TRBV7-9 to TRBJ2-1; D might be TRBD1 (8 bases). V lost 7 bases and J 7 bases, leaving 23 bases between the germline ends. This CDR3 is built from 16 residues. In germline, CDR1 is SEHNR, CDR2 FQNEAQ (reference sequence). DNA of the CDR3: TGTGCCAGCATCAGGGGAGGGGGACAGGCCCTGAATGAGCAGTTCTTC. It specifies CASIRGGGQALNEQFF.

This clone showed up just once. The chain combines TRBV11-3 with TRBJ2-1; tentatively, D is TRBD2 (7 bases). Trimming removed 1 base from V and 9 bases from J, with 19 bases in between. The CDR3 sequence is 16 residues long. Germline lookup yields CDR1 SGHNT and CDR2 YENEEA. The CDR3 DNA reads TGTGCCAGCAGCTTAGGGATGACTAGCAGGGGCGGTGAGCAGTTCTTC. It specifies CASSLGMTSRGGEQFF.

Turning to this clone: Other DNA sequences of this sample code for an identical CDR3. The chain uses TRBV7-3 and TRBJ2-2, with D possibly being TRBD1 (6 bases). Trimming stripped 5 bases from V and 1 base from J, with 8 bases between. Germline CDR1 reads SGHTA; CDR2 reads FQGTGA. There are 14 residues in the CDR3. The CDR3: CASSPQGNTGELFF. The CDR3, as DNA: TGTGCCAGCAGCCCACAGGGGAACACCGGGGAGCTGTTTTTT.